This TCR beta chain was observed in a study of identical twins. Study-wide points: Potential partial confounding of zero-insertion analyses by invariant MAIT and iNKT cells was noted.

TCRdb used MiXCR to reprocess the 5' RACE reads, holding one entry per CDR3 protein. The top ten hold about 3.6% of the sample, which has nearly 250,000 distinct CDR3 sequences, approximately 7% seen once. About this clonotype: Its antigen remains unidentified.

The CDR3 contains 16 residues. Trimming shortened V by 4 bases and J by 0 bases, and 14 bases separated the two germline ends. The germline CDR1 and CDR2 sequences are SGHRS and YFSETQ. These data are also associated with another study on yellow fever vaccine responses in identical twins. That source adds: Reportedly, twins' vaccine T cell responses looked partly convergent and partly personalized.

This sequence was found in a woman under 30 in good health. The chain carries TRBV5-1 and TRBJ2-1, with D possibly TRBD2 on 5 matching bases. What was sequenced was memory (CD45RO+) T cells sorted from blood. DNA of the CDR3: TGCGCCAGCAGCCCCGTTGGAGCGGCCTCCTACAATGAGCAGTTCTTC. This codes for CASSPVGAASYNEQFF. Full variable domain (rest looked up from reference TRBV5-1 and TRBJ2-1): KAGVTQTPRYLIKTRGQQVTLSCSPISGHRSVSWYQQTPGQGLQFLFEYFSETQRNKGNFPGRFSGRQFSNSRSEMNVSTLELGDSALYLCASSPVGAASYNEQFFGPGTRLTVL.